The 30 T cell receptor beta chains in this list originate from one sample, sequenced in a study of T-cell memory formation after mild COVID-19. TCRdb reprocessed the 5' RACE reads with MiXCR, giving one entry per CDR3 protein. The repertoire holds 110,000 to 150,000 distinct CDR3 sequences, with approximately 26% as singletons. Sequencing used PBMCs or a T cell subset sorted from them (not recorded which). All receptors come from an adult woman who had mild COVID-19 (a few samples of this study predate the infection). Cell type and time point are not known.

The V and J genes are TRBV9 and TRBJ2-3, with D possibly being TRBD1 (6 bases). Germline V gene data show CDR1 as SGDLS and CDR2 as YYNGEE. V lost 0 bases and J lost 2, with 13 bases in between. The CDR3 consists of 16 residues. CDR3 amino acids: CASSVGVRGITDTQYF. The CDR3 DNA follows: TGTGCCAGCAGCGTAGGCGTTAGGGGGATCACAGATACGCAGTATTTT.

The chain uses TRBV7-9 and TRBJ1-4, with 8 bases identical to TRBD1. The trim removed 5 bases at V and 4 bases at J, leaving 18 bases unmatched. Germline CDR1 and CDR2: SEHNR and FQNEAQ (reference sequence). The CDR3 totals 19 residues. The CDR3: CASSENKETGAGLNEKLFF. The CDR3 DNA follows: TGTGCCAGCAGCGAAAACAAAGAGACAGGGGCGGGCCTTAATGAAAAACTGTTTTTT.

The rearrangement links TRBV6-5 to TRBJ2-2; 7 nucleotides align to TRBD2. The V segment lost 0 bases and the J segment 10 bases; nucleotides outside the gene matches: 2. CDR1 is MNHEY and CDR2 is SVGAGI in the germline V gene. The CDR3 extends over 13 amino acids. CDR3 DNA: TGTGCCAGCAGTTACTCGGGGGGGGAGGAGCTGTTTTTT. Its protein product is CASSYSGGEELFF.

The rearrangement joins TRBV12-3 or TRBV12-4 to TRBJ2-6; D remains ambiguous. The V end was cut by 0 bases, the J end by 2 bases, with 8 bases between. This CDR3 contains 16 residues. The CDR3 here is CASSLARPTGANVLTF. The DNA for the CDR3 is TGTGCCAGCAGTTTAGCGCGTCCCACTGGGGCCAACGTCCTGACTTTC.

This clonotype turned up a few times. The gene calls are TRBV29-1 and TRBJ2-1; D is unresolved. Per the germline V gene, CDR1 is SQVTM and CDR2 is ANQGSEA. The CDR3 consists of 12 residues. V gave up 7 bases and J gave up 3 bases, with 10 bases separating them. CDR3 DNA: TGCAGCGGGCAGGCAGGCTACAATGAGCAGTTCTTC. Translated: CSGQAGYNEQFF.

This rearrangement joins TRBV7-9 to TRBJ2-7, with a tentative D call TRBD1 (6 bases). The CDR3 extends over 14 amino acids. V was cut by 5 bases and J by 2 bases, with 13 bases left in between. The germline CDR1 and CDR2 sequences are SEHNR and FQNEAQ (reference sequence). Here the CDR3 DNA reads TGTGCCAGCAGCCAGGGGACACCCGCCTACGAGCAGTACTTC. It yields the protein CASSQGTPAYEQYF. Looking up the rest from reference TRBV7-9 and TRBJ2-7 gives the full variable domain: DTGVSQNPRHKITKRGQNVTFRCDPISEHNRLYWYRQTLGQGPEFLTYFQNEAQLEKSRLLSDRFSAERPKGSFSTLEIQRTEQGDSAMYLCASSQGTPAYEQYFGPGTRLTVT.

This clonotype came up a few times. The chain uses TRBV10-3 and TRBJ2-1; D perhaps matches TRBD1 (6 bases). The germline gives CDR1 ENHRY, CDR2 SYGVKD. V lost 3 bases and J 9 bases, leaving 21 bases between the germline ends. This CDR3 region has 16 residues. As DNA, the CDR3 is TGTGCCATCAGTGACCTCGGACAGATACGTGGTGGTGAGCAGTTCTTC. It encodes CAISDLGQIRGGEQFF.

This sequence joins TRBV7-6 and TRBJ2-5, with 8 bases lining up with TRBD2. CDR1 and CDR2 from the germline V gene are SGHVS and FNYEAQ. The CDR3 loop spans 15 amino acids. Germline trimming cut 1 base from V and 5 bases from J; bases unmatched to any gene: 6. The CDR3: CASSLVGSGKETQYF. CDR3 coding DNA: TGTGCCAGCAGCTTAGTGGGTAGCGGGAAGGAGACCCAGTACTTC.

This clonotype was counted only a few times. This chain links TRBV27 with TRBJ2-2; weak D call: TRBD2 (6 bases). Trimming pared 2 bases from V and 5 bases from J, leaving 18 bases between. Germline CDR1 MNHEY, CDR2 SMNVEV (reference sequence). There are 17 residues in the CDR3. CDR3 loop: CASSLGLGLARTGELFF. CDR3 DNA sequence: TGTGCCAGCAGTTTAGGATTGGGGCTAGCGAGGACCGGGGAGCTGTTTTTT.

This clonotype has just a few counts. The J gene is TRBJ2-7, the V gene TRBV29-1; 8 nucleotides match TRBD2. Looked up from germline, CDR1 is SQVTM and CDR2 is ANQGSEA. After removal of 7 bases from V and 0 bases from J, the junction contained 5 bases not matched to a gene. The CDR3 loop spans 13 amino acids. In DNA, the CDR3 is TGCAGCGGGTTAGCGGGGCGCTCCTACGAGCAGTACTTC. Translating gives CSGLAGRSYEQYF.

This clonotype was detected a few times. The CDR3 sequence: CASSYYLGEVETQYF. CDR3 DNA: TGTGCCAGCAGCTACTACCTCGGGGAAGTGGAGACCCAGTACTTC. The chain recombines TRBV11-1 with TRBJ2-5, with a possible D match to TRBD2 (5 bases). V was shortened by 4 bases and J by 5 bases, with 17 bases between the two germline ends. The CDR3 is made up of 15 amino acids. CDR1 is SGHAT, CDR2 FQDESV, per germline (reference sequence).

The chain recombines TRBV7-9 with TRBJ1-4; D is uncertain. V was pared by 5 bases and J by 1 base, with 8 bases between. The germline V gene has CDR1 SEHNR and CDR2 FQNEAQ (reference sequence). CDR3 size: 14 residues. The DNA of the CDR3 is TGTGCCAGCAGCGCGAAAGGAACTAATGAAAAACTGTTTTTT. As protein: CASSAKGTNEKLFF.

The rearrangement links TRBV5-1 to TRBJ1-2; D perhaps matches TRBD1 (5 bases). Trimming pared 0 bases from V and 3 bases from J, leaving 9 bases between. The CDR3 consists of 14 residues. CDR1 and CDR2 from the germline V gene are SGHRS and YFSETQ. Written as DNA, the CDR3 is TGCGCCAGCAGCTTGGGGGACGGGGACTATGGCTACACCTTC. Encoded protein: CASSLGDGDYGYTF.

This clonotype was seen many times. The chain uses TRBV4-2 and TRBJ2-5; perhaps TRBD1 as D (5 bases). The CDR3 covers 14 residues. Germline V gene sequence: CDR1 LGHNA, CDR2 YNFKEQ. The V and J ends lost 2 bases and 5 bases respectively, with 12 bases between them. The CDR3 is CASSQYVGLETQYF. DNA of the CDR3: TGTGCCAGCAGCCAATATGTGGGGCTCGAGACCCAGTACTTC.

This rearrangement joins TRBV29-1 to TRBJ2-7; tentative D call: TRBD1 (6 bases). The V end was cut by 6 bases, the J end by 6 bases, with 15 bases between. Germline V gene sequence: CDR1 SQVTM, CDR2 ANQGSEA. This CDR3 contains 12 residues. The CDR3 region has the DNA TGCAGCGTAACAGGGTTCTATAGCGAGCAGTACTTC. Its protein is CSVTGFYSEQYF.

The chain joins TRBV12-3 or TRBV12-4 to TRBJ2-3; 7 bases are a match to TRBD1. CDR3 length: 12 residues. With 2 bases clipped from V and 11 bases from J, the junction kept 4 bases outside the gene matches. CDR3 DNA: TGTGCCAGCAGTTTATCCAGGACAGGGCAGTATTTT. Translating gives CASSLSRTGQYF.

This chain uses TRBV20-1 with TRBJ2-3, with D perhaps being TRBD1 or TRBD2 (5 bases each). Trimming shortened V by 0 bases and J by 2 bases, and 9 bases separated the two germline ends. The length of the CDR3 is 14 residues. CDR1 is DFQATT and CDR2 is SNEGSKA in the germline V gene (reference sequence). The CDR3 DNA is TGCAGTGCTAGAGACAGGGAGTCCACAGATACGCAGTATTTT. Translating gives CSARDRESTDTQYF.

This clonotype was found many times. The chain employs TRBV5-6 and TRBJ2-1; D is unclear. This CDR3 contains 13 residues. Trimming stripped 2 bases from V and 9 bases from J, with 12 bases between. Germline lookup yields CDR1 SGHDT and CDR2 YYEEEE. CDR3 sequence (DNA): TGTGCCAGCAGCTTATCCGGTCCGGGTGAGCAGTTCTTC. Translated: CASSLSGPGEQFF.

This clonotype came up a few times. J is TRBJ1-1 and V is TRBV29-1; TRBD1 aligns across 8 bases. The CDR3 contains 11 residues. The germline gives CDR1 SQVTM, CDR2 ANQGSEA. The trim removed 7 bases at V and 7 bases at J, leaving 5 bases unmatched. CDR3 protein: CSAGQGIEAFF. CDR3 bases: TGCAGCGCCGGACAGGGTATTGAAGCTTTCTTT.

This chain uses TRBV10-3 with TRBJ1-1, with 7 bases that match TRBD1. CDR1 ENHRY and CDR2 SYGVKD come from the germline V gene. CDR3 length equals 14 residues. The V segment lost 5 bases and the J segment 8 bases; nucleotides outside the gene matches: 11. CDR3 coding DNA: TGTGCCATCAGTACTGACAGGGACGGTTGGGAAGCTTTCTTT. Protein product: CAISTDRDGWEAFF.

J is TRBJ2-1 and V is TRBV4-1; TRBD2 matches at 12 bases. Unmatched junction bases numbered 10, after V lost 4 bases and J lost 9 bases. Germline V gene data show CDR1 as MGHRA and CDR2 as YSYEKL. This CDR3 is built from 16 residues. This CDR3 reads CASSPHASGRAGEQFF. Written as DNA, the CDR3 is TGCGCCAGCAGCCCCCATGCTAGCGGGAGGGCGGGTGAGCAGTTCTTC.

The chain employs TRBV7-9 and TRBJ2-3, with a possible D match to TRBD2 (6 bases). Germline loops: CDR1 SEHNR, CDR2 FQNEAQ (reference sequence). The CDR3 covers 13 residues. The V end lost 6 bases, the J end lost 3 bases, and 10 bases lay between the germline ends. The chain's CDR3 is CASRPGTTDTQYF. The CDR3 DNA follows: TGTGCCAGCAGGCCCGGGACTACAGATACGCAGTATTTT.

This chain links TRBV3-1 with TRBJ1-1; D is unresolved. The V gene lost 4 bases and the J gene lost 4 bases, with 10 bases spanning the gap. Germline V lookup: CDR1 LGHDT, CDR2 YNNKEL (reference sequence). This CDR3 contains 13 residues. CDR3 residues: CASSPTVGTEAFF. The CDR3 DNA reads as TGTGCCAGCAGCCCCACGGTCGGCACTGAAGCTTTCTTT.

This clonotype appeared a few times. The chain uses TRBV7-9 and TRBJ2-2; D might be TRBD1 or TRBD2, each matching 5 bases. Germline loops: CDR1 SEHNR, CDR2 FQNEAQ (reference sequence). CDR3 length: 15 amino acids. V lost 0 bases, J lost 9 bases, and 14 bases lay in between. As DNA, the CDR3 is TGTGCCAGCAGCTTAGCGGGGACGGGTCCGAGGGAGCTGTTTTTT. This gives the protein CASSLAGTGPRELFF.

This clonotype was counted between two and nine times. The chain combines TRBV5-4 with TRBJ2-7, with 13 bases aligning to TRBD2. Germline trimming cut 4 bases from V and 6 bases from J; bases unmatched to any gene: 7. Germline loops: CDR1 SGHNT, CDR2 YYREEE (reference sequence). CDR3 length equals 15 residues. The chain's CDR3 is CASSRGLAGVGEQYF. CDR3 sequence (DNA): TGTGCCAGCAGCCGTGGACTAGCGGGGGTCGGCGAGCAGTACTTC.

The CDR3 here is CASSQGLAAHEQYF. CDR3 nucleotide sequence: TGTGCCAGCAGCCAGGGACTAGCGGCCCACGAGCAGTACTTC. The V gene is TRBV14, the J gene TRBJ2-7; 11 bases map to TRBD2. After removal of 3 bases from V and 5 bases from J, the junction contained 3 bases not matched to a gene. From germline, CDR1 is SGHDN and CDR2 FVKESK. CDR3 length: 14 residues.

The chain employs TRBV9 and TRBJ2-1; 8 nucleotides match TRBD2. The CDR3 is 17 residues long. Germline assignment: CDR1 SGDLS and CDR2 YYNGEE. V dropped 0 bases and J dropped 0; count of bases not matched to a gene: 5. In DNA, the CDR3 is TGTGCCAGCAGCGTAGGAAGCGGGGGCCTCTCCTACAATGAGCAGTTCTTC. Translation: CASSVGSGGLSYNEQFF.

This clonotype was counted a few times. The rearrangement links TRBV29-1 to TRBJ2-1; 7 nucleotides match TRBD1. This CDR3 spans 15 amino acids. Unmatched junction bases numbered 7, after V lost 0 bases and J lost 5 bases. Per germline, CDR1 SQVTM and CDR2 ANQGSEA. CDR3: CSVEDLRGPDNEQFF. The CDR3 DNA reads TGCAGCGTTGAAGATCTGAGGGGGCCGGACAATGAGCAGTTCTTC.

This clonotype was observed a few times. The gene calls are TRBV7-2 and TRBJ2-7; D possibly corresponds to TRBD2 (6 bases). The CDR3 totals 16 residues. Trimming stripped 0 bases from V and 0 bases from J, with 12 bases between. The germline gives CDR1 SGHTA, CDR2 FQGNSA. As DNA, the CDR3 is TGTGCCAGCAGCTTAGCGGCGGGGCCGCCCTCCTACGAGCAGTACTTC. Translation: CASSLAAGPPSYEQYF.

This sequence joins TRBV7-9 and TRBJ1-1; TRBD1 might be the D (5 bases). The length of the CDR3 is 13 residues. V lost 5 bases and J lost 5, with 12 bases in between. The germline gives CDR1 SEHNR, CDR2 FQNEAQ (reference sequence). The CDR3 nucleotides read TGTGCCAGCAGCATGCCTGCAGGGACTGAAGCTTTCTTT. This translates into CASSMPAGTEAFF.